This TCR beta chain was retrieved from a study of shared clonotypes between healthy human individuals. Study-wide background: Each donor contributed plates that comprised three CD4 naive, three CD4 memory, two CD8 naive and one CD8 memory. Overall study results and limits: Generation of non-shared clonotypes was less probable than generation of clonotypes shared by all four donors.

Donors comprised healthy HIV-negative adults lacking recent acute infections or vaccinations. Here immunoSEQ multiplex PCR was the method, and the copy in TCRdb shows in-frame clones only, minus some. The sample has approximately 2.1 million clones, approximately 95% seen once. On this clone itself: What it binds is unknown.

The germline CDR1 and CDR2 sequences are SGDLS and YYNGEE. This CDR3 is 16 amino acids long. Trimming stripped 2 bases from V and 2 bases from J, with 13 bases between. The receptor comes from a man between 18 and 35 years old in good health. Some clones in this sample may be carry-over from other donors' samples. The V gene is TRBV9, the J gene TRBJ1-4, with D tentatively TRBD1 (5 bases). Sequencing was done on a sample of naive CD4+ T cells from PBMCs. Subset denoted: CD45RA+ positively selected. As DNA, the CDR3 is TGTGCCAGCAGCGTGGGGGACCGTCCGACTAATGAAAAACTGTTTTTT. This encodes CASSVGDRPTNEKLFF.